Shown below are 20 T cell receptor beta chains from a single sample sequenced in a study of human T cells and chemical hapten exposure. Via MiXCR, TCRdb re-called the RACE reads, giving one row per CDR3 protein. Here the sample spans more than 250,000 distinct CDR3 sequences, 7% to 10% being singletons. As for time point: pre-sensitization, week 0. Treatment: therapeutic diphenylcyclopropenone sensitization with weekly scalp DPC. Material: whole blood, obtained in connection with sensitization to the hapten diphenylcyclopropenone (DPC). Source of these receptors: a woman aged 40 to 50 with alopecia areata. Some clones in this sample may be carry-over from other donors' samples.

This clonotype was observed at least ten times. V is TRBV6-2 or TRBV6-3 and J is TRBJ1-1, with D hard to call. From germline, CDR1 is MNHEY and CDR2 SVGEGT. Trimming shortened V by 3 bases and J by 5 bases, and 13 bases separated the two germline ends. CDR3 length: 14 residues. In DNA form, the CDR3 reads TGTGCCAGCAGTTATAGGCCGGAAGGTACTGAAGCTTTCTTT. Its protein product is CASSYRPEGTEAFF.

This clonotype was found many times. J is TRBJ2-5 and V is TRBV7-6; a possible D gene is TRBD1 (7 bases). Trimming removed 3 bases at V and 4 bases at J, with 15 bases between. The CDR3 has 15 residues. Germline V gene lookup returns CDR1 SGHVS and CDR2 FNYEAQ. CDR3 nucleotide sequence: TGTGCCAGCAGCTTCGGGCAGGGGGGTCGAGAGACCCAGTACTTC. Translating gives CASSFGQGGRETQYF.

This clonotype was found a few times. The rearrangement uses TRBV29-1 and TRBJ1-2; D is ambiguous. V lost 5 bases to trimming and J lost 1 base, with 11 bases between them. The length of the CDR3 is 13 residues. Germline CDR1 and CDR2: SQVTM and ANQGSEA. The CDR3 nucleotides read TGCAGCGTTCGGACCGCTAATAACTATGGCTACACCTTC. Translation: CSVRTANNYGYTF.

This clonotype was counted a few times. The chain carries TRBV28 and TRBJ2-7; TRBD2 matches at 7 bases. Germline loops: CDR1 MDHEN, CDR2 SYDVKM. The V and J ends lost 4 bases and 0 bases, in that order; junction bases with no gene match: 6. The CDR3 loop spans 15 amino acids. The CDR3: CASSSPGLSSYEQYF. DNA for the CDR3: TGTGCCAGCAGTTCTCCGGGACTAAGCTCCTACGAGCAGTACTTC.

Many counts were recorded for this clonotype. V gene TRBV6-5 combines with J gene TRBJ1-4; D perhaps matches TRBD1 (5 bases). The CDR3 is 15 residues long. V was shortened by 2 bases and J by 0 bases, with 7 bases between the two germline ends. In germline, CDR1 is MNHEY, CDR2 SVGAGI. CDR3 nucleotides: TGTGCCAGCAGTTACAGGGGCTCAACTAATGAAAAACTGTTTTTT. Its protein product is CASSYRGSTNEKLFF.

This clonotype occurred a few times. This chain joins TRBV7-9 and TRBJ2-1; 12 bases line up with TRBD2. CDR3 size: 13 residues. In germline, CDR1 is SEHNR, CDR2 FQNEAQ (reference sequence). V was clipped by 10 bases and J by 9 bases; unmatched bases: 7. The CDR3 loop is CATRLAGEGEQFF. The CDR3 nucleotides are TGTGCCACCCGACTAGCGGGAGAGGGTGAGCAGTTCTTC.

The CDR3 DNA is TGTGCCAGCAGCTTAGTTTTCGGGTTCTTGAACACTGAAGCTTTCTTT. Translation gives CASSLVFGFLNTEAFF. This rearrangement joins TRBV7-2 to TRBJ1-1; D is unclear. CDR1 is SGHTA and CDR2 is FQGNSA in the germline V gene. This CDR3 is 16 amino acids long. Trimming removed 1 base from V and 0 bases from J, with 12 bases in between.

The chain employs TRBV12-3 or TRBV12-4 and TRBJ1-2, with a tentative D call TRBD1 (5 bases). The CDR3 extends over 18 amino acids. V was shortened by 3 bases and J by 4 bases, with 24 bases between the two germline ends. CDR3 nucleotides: TGTGCCAGCAGTTTCCGGAGAGGGACCGGCCTCGTCCCCTATGGCTACACCTTC. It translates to CASSFRRGTGLVPYGYTF.

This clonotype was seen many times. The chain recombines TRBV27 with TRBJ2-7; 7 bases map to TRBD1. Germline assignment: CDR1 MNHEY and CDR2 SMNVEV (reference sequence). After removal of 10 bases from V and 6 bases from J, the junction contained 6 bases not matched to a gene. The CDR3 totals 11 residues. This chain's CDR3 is CAIDRVGEQYF. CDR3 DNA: TGTGCCATCGACAGGGTAGGCGAGCAGTACTTC.

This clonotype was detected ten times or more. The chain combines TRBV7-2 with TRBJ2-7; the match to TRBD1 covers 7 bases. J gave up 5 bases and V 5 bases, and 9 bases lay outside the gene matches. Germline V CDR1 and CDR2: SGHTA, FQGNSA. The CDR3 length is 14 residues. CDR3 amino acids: CASSLTRGKDEQYF. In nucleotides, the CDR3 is TGTGCCAGCAGCCTAACCAGGGGGAAGGACGAGCAGTACTTC.

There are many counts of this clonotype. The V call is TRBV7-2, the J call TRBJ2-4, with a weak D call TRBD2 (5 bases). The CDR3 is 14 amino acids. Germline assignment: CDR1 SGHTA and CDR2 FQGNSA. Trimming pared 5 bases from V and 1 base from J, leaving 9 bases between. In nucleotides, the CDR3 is TGTGCCAGCAGCCATGGGGAGGCCAAAAACATTCAGTACTTC. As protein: CASSHGEAKNIQYF.

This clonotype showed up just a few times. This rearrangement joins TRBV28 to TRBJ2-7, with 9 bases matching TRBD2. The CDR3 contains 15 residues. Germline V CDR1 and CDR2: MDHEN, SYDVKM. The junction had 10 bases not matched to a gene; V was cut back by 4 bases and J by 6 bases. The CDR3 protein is CASSSGSGRSVEQYF. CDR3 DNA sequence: TGTGCCAGCAGTTCCGGAAGCGGGAGGTCCGTCGAGCAGTACTTC.

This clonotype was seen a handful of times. CDR3 sequence reads: CSARASGRIPDTQYF. DNA of the CDR3: TGCAGTGCTAGAGCTAGCGGGAGGATCCCAGATACGCAGTATTTT. The V and J genes are TRBV20-1 and TRBJ2-3, with 11 bases fitting TRBD2. Looked up from germline, CDR1 is DFQATT and CDR2 is SNEGSKA (reference sequence). The CDR3 is 15 amino acids. Trimming removed 1 base from V and 4 bases from J; junction bases left unmatched: 4.

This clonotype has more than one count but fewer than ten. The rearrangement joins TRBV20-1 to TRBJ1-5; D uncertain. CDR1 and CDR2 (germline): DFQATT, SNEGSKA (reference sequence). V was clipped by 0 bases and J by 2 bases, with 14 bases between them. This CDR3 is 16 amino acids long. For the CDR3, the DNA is TGCAGTGCTAGAGACTACACTTTACCCCGCAATCAGCCCCAGCATTTT. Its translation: CSARDYTLPRNQPQHF.

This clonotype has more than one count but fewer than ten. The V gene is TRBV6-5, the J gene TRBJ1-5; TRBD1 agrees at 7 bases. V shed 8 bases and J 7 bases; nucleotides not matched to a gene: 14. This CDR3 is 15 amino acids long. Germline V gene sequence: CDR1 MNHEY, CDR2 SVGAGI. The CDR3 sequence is CASRRDRDRRQPQHF. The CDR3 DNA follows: TGTGCCAGCCGCCGGGACAGAGACAGAAGACAGCCCCAGCATTTT.

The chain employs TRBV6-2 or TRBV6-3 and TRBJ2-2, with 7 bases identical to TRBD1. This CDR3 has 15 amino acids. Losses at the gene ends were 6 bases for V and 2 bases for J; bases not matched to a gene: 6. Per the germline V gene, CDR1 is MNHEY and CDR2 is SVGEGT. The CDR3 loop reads CASRETGTNTGELFF. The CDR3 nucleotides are TGTGCCAGCAGAGAGACAGGGACCAACACCGGGGAGCTGTTTTTT.

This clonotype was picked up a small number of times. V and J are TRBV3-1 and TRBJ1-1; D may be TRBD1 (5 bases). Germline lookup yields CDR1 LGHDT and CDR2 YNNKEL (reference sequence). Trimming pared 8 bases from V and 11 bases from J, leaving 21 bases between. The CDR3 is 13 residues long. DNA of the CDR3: TGTGCCAGCTCCAGGGCGGCAGCGATTGGGGCTTTCTTT. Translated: CASSRAAAIGAFF.

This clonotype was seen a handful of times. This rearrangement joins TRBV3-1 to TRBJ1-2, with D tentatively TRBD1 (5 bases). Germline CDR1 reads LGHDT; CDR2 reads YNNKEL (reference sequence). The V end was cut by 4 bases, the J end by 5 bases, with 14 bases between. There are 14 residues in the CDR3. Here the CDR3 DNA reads TGTGCCAGCAGCCCACCCGGGACCCCTTATGGCTACACCTTC. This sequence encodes CASSPPGTPYGYTF.

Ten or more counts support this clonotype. The CDR3 DNA reads TGTGCCAGCAGCTCGGGACAGGGGATGAATCAGCCCCAGCATTTT. It specifies CASSSGQGMNQPQHF. The J gene is TRBJ1-5, the V gene TRBV7-2; TRBD1 aligns across 10 bases. In germline, CDR1 is SGHTA, CDR2 FQGNSA. Trimming cost V 4 bases and J 4 bases; bases outside gene matches: 4. This CDR3 has 15 residues.

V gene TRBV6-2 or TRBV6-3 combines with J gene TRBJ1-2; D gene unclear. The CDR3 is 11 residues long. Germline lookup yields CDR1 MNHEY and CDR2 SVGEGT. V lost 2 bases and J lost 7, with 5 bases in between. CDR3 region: CASSYRIGYTF. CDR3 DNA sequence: TGTGCCAGCAGTTACAGGATTGGCTACACCTTC.